This TCR beta chain was sequenced during a study of T cell responses to AZD1222 COVID-19 vaccine. Study observations and caveats: Seropositive at baseline were only six or seven AZD1222 recipients. Clonal diversity was possibly underestimated, and white British individuals and females predominated among donors.

About this clone itself: Its antigen is unknown.

Method: immunoSEQ multiplex PCR; TCRdb's copy keeps in-frame clones and lacks some. The table shows over 100,000 clones, with approximately 87% occurring only once. CDR3 length: 11 residues. Germline values: CDR1 SEHNR, CDR2 FQNEAQ (reference sequence). With 5 bases removed from V and 10 bases from J, the gap between germline ends came to 8 bases. This sample comprised peripheral blood, obtained on day 0 of AZD1222 vaccination. The sequence came from an adult in good health. The chain joins TRBV7-9 to TRBJ2-2; a weak D match, TRBD2 (5 bases). This chain's CDR3 is CASSVEVELFF. The CDR3, as DNA: TGTGCCAGCAGCGTGGAGGTGGAGCTGTTTTTT.